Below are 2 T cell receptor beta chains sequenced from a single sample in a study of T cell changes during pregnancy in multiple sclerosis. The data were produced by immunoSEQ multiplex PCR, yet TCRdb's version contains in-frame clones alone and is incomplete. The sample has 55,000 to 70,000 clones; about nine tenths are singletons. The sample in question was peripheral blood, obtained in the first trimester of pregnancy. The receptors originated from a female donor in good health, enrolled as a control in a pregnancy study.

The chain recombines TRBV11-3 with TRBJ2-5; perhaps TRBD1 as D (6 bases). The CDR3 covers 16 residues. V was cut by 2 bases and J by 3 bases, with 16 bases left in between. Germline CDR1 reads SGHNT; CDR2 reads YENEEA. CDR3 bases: TGTGCCAGCAGCTTAATCTTTAAAGGGGGTGAAGAGACCCAGTACTTC. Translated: CASSLIFKGGEETQYF.

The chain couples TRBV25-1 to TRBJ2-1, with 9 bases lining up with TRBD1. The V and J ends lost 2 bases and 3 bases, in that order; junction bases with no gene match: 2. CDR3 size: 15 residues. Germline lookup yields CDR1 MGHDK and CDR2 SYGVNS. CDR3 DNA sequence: TGTGCCAGCAGTGAACGGACAGGGGACTACAATGAGCAGTTCTTC. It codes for CASSERTGDYNEQFF.